Listed here are 16 T cell receptor beta chains from one sample, sequenced in a study of control samples from healthy donors and cancer patients (dated by TCRdb to the early 2020s). The method was the immunoSEQ multiplex PCR assay. TCRdb retrieved this table from immuneACCESS and kept in-frame rearrangements only. Not all clones are present; in checked studies, unresolved V genes account for under half, and no reason is known for the remainder. Counted in this sample were 85,000 to 90,000 clones; 70% to 90% of them appeared once. In total, the top ten clones hold approximately 2.1% of the sample. The specimen sequenced was blood. The receptors shown here come from a woman aged 40 to 55 in good health.

Only a few counts were recorded for this clone. V is TRBV5-5 and J is TRBJ2-1; D unresolved. The V and J ends lost 0 bases and 2 bases respectively, with 9 bases between them. The CDR3 has 15 residues. The germline V gene has CDR1 SGHKS and CDR2 YYEKEE (reference sequence). The CDR3 reads CASSLGRSTYNEQFF. CDR3 bases: TGTGCCAGCAGCTTGGGAAGGAGTACCTACAATGAGCAGTTCTTC. Full variable domain (outside the CDR3, taken from reference TRBV5-5 and TRBJ2-1): DAGVTQSPTHLIKTRGQQVTLRCSPISGHKSVSWYQQVLGQGPQFIFQYYEKEERGRGNFPDRFSARQFPNYSSELNVNALLLGDSALYLCASSLGRSTYNEQFFGPGTRLTVL.

The rearrangement uses TRBV7-8 and TRBJ2-2, with D uncertain. This CDR3 has 16 amino acids. Looked up from germline, CDR1 is SGHVS and CDR2 is FQNEAQ. The V end lost 6 bases, the J end lost 5 bases, and 19 bases lay between the germline ends. The CDR3 is CASSFSGRLPTGELFF. CDR3 nucleotide sequence: TGTGCCAGCAGTTTTTCCGGCCGGCTCCCTACCGGGGAGCTGTTTTTT.

The chain employs TRBV30 and TRBJ1-2; the match to TRBD1 covers 8 bases. Germline CDR1 is GTSNPN and CDR2 is SVGIG (reference sequence). Trimming at V came to 5 bases and at J to 1 base, leaving 9 bases not matched to a gene. CDR3 length: 15 residues. CDR3 protein: CAWFRPGQDNYGYTF. The DNA for the CDR3 is TGTGCCTGGTTTCGACCGGGACAGGATAACTATGGCTACACCTTC.

This clone was found a few times. This chain connects TRBV2 to TRBJ1-5, with D possibly TRBD1 on 6 matching bases. The V and J ends lost 9 bases and 1 base respectively, with 7 bases between them. Germline V gene sequence: CDR1 SNHLY, CDR2 FYNNEI. There are 12 residues in the CDR3. CDR3 bases: TGTGCCAGTCAGGGGAGCAATCAGCCCCAGCATTTT. Encoded protein: CASQGSNQPQHF.

The chain combines TRBV5-4 with TRBJ2-5; D gene uncertain. The CDR3 spans 13 residues. V lost 3 bases and J lost 2, with 8 bases in between. Germline V lookup: CDR1 SGHNT, CDR2 YYREEE (reference sequence). The CDR3 loop reads CASSSPAQETQYF. The DNA for the CDR3 is TGTGCCAGCAGCTCCCCGGCTCAAGAGACCCAGTACTTC.

The rearrangement uses TRBV7-2 and TRBJ2-1; 8 positions match TRBD1. The germline CDR1 and CDR2 sequences are SGHTA and FQGNSA. Unmatched junction bases numbered 5, after V lost 5 bases and J lost 2 bases. CDR3 size: 15 residues. In DNA form, the CDR3 reads TGTGCCAGCAGCGCACAGGGGGTGACCTACAATGAGCAGTTCTTC. Translated: CASSAQGVTYNEQFF.

The chain combines TRBV27 with TRBJ1-5, with D possibly TRBD1 on 5 matching bases. This CDR3 comprises 15 residues. Trimming stripped 7 bases from V and 5 bases from J, with 18 bases between. The germline V gene encodes CDR1 MNHEY and CDR2 SMNVEV (reference sequence). This CDR3 is CASTPSWGGDQPQHF. The CDR3 region has the DNA TGTGCCAGCACCCCCTCCTGGGGGGGGGATCAGCCCCAGCATTTT.

This clone appeared a single time. The rearrangement links TRBV5-1 to TRBJ1-1; D remains ambiguous. The V gene's germline CDR1 is SGHRS and CDR2 YFSETQ. The CDR3 extends over 13 amino acids. The V and J ends lost 4 bases and 0 bases respectively, with 7 bases between them. DNA for the CDR3: TGCGCCAGCAGCCGAACTCTGAACACTGAAGCTTTCTTT. This gives the protein CASSRTLNTEAFF.

CDR3: CAWSPLGQGEYNEQFF. The CDR3 DNA reads TGTGCCTGGAGTCCCCTGGGGCAGGGGGAGTACAATGAGCAGTTCTTC. This chain uses TRBV30 with TRBJ2-1; 7 bases align to TRBD1. The CDR3 length is 16 residues. Germline trimming cut 2 bases from V and 4 bases from J; bases unmatched to any gene: 11. Looked up from germline, CDR1 is GTSNPN and CDR2 is SVGIG (reference sequence).

The chain couples TRBV4-1 to TRBJ2-3; TRBD2 matches at 7 bases. Germline CDR1 MGHRA, CDR2 YSYEKL. The CDR3 extends over 15 amino acids. J lost 5 bases, V lost 0 bases, and 5 bases had no gene match. CDR3 sequence: CASSQDSGEGDTQYF. The CDR3 DNA reads as TGCGCCAGCAGCCAAGACTCCGGGGAGGGAGATACGCAGTATTTT.

The gene calls are TRBV3-1 (or the pseudogene TRBV3-2) and TRBJ2-3; TRBD2 is a possible D gene (5 bases). The CDR3 length is 14 residues. Per the germline V gene, CDR1 is LGHDT and CDR2 is YNNKEL (reference sequence). The ends were cut back, 0 bases at V and 9 bases at J, with 13 bases in the middle. The CDR3 here is CASSQESRGPTQYF. For the CDR3, the DNA is TGTGCCAGCAGCCAAGAATCTCGGGGTCCGACGCAGTATTTT.

This chain uses TRBV11-1 with TRBJ1-1, with TRBD1 matching 7 bases. CDR3 length: 13 residues. The junction had 3 bases not matched to a gene; V was cut back by 5 bases and J by 3 bases. Germline values: CDR1 SGHAT, CDR2 FQDESV (reference sequence). The CDR3 region has the DNA TGTGCCAGCAGCGAAGACAGGGACACTGAAGCTTTCTTT. This sequence encodes CASSEDRDTEAFF.

This chain connects TRBV2 to TRBJ1-5, with TRBD1 matching 9 bases. Germline V CDR1 and CDR2: SNHLY, FYNNEI. After removal of 8 bases from V and 3 bases from J, the junction contained 8 bases not matched to a gene. CDR3 length: 15 residues. The CDR3 spells CASCWGQGHNQPQHF. CDR3 DNA sequence: TGTGCCAGCTGTTGGGGACAGGGACACAATCAGCCCCAGCATTTT. Full variable domain (remainder filled in from reference TRBV2 and TRBJ1-5): EPEVTQTPSHQVTQMGQEVILRCVPISNHLYFYWYRQILGQKVEFLVSFYNNEISEKSEIFDDQFSVERPDGSNFTLKIRSTKLEDSAMYFCASCWGQGHNQPQHFGDGTRLSIL.

The chain is built from TRBV29-1 and TRBJ2-1; D ambiguous. The CDR3 is 12 residues long. From germline, CDR1 is SQVTM and CDR2 ANQGSEA. The V end lost 3 bases, the J end lost 8 bases, and 11 bases lay between the germline ends. The CDR3 reads CSVEVVGHEQFF. The DNA for the CDR3 is TGCAGCGTTGAGGTTGTAGGGCATGAGCAGTTCTTC.

The J gene is TRBJ2-7, the V gene TRBV30; 11 nucleotides align to TRBD1. The CDR3 loop spans 14 amino acids. The V gene end was trimmed by 5 bases and the J gene end by 5 bases; junction bases not matched to a gene: 8. From germline, CDR1 is GTSNPN and CDR2 SVGIG (reference sequence). The CDR3 nucleotides are TGTGCCTGGGAACCCGGGACAGGGGGACACGAGCAGTACTTC. Translating it yields CAWEPGTGGHEQYF.

The V call is TRBV5-1, the J call TRBJ2-7; D remains unclear. The CDR3 runs to 14 residues. Between the trimmed V and J ends, which lost 3 bases and 4 bases, there was a span of 14 bases. The germline V gene encodes CDR1 SGHRS and CDR2 YFSETQ. This CDR3 reads CASSSGSILYEQYF. The CDR3 DNA reads as TGCGCCAGCAGCTCAGGATCGATCCTTTACGAGCAGTACTTC.